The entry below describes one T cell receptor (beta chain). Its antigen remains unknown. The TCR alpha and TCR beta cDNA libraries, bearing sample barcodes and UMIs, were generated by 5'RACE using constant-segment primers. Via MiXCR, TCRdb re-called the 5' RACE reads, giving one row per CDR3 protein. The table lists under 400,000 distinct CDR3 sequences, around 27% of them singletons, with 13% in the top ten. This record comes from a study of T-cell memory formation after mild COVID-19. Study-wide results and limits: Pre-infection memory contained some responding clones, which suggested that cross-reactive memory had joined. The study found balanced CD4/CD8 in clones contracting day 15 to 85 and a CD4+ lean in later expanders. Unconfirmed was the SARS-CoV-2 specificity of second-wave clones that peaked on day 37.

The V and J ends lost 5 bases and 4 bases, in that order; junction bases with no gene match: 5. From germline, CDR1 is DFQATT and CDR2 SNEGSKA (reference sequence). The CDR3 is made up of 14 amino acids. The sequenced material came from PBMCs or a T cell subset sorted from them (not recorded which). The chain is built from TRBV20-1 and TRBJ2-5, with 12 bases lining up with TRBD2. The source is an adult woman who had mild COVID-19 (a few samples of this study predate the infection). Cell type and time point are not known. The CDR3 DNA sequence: TGCAGTGCTCTTAGGGGACTAGCGGGAGAGACCCAGTACTTC. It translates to CSALRGLAGETQYF.